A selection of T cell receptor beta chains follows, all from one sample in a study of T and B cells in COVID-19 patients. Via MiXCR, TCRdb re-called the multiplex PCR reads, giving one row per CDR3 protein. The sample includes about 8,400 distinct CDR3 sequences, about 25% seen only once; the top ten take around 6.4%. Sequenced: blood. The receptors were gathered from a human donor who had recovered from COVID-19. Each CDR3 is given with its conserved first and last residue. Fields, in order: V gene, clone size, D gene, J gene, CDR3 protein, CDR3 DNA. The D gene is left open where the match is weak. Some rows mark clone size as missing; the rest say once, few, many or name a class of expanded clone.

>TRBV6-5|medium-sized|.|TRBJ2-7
CTSTAWGVISYEQYF
TGTACCAGCACAGCATGGGGGGTAATCTCCTACGAGCAGTACTTC
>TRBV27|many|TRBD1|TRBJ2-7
CASSPPPYSDRGEQYF
TGTGCCAGCAGTCCGCCCCCTTACTCGGACAGGGGCGAGCAGTACTTC
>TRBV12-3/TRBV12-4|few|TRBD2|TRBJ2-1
CASSFLREGLYNEQFF
TGTGCCAGCAGTTTTTTGCGGGAGGGCCTCTACAATGAGCAGTTCTTC
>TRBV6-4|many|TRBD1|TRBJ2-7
CASTPGTGRNEQYF
TGTGCCAGCACCCCCGGGACAGGGAGAAACGAGCAGTACTTC
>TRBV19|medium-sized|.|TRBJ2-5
CASSIAGNQETQYF
TGTGCCAGTAGTATTGCCGGGAACCAAGAGACCCAGTACTTC
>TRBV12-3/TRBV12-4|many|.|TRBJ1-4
CASSLGRGGGEKLFF
TGTGCCAGCAGTTTGGGAAGGGGCGGCGGTGAAAAACTGTTTTTT
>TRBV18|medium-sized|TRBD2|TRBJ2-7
CASSYETSGSSYEQYF
TGTGCCAGCTCATACGAGACTAGCGGGAGTTCCTACGAGCAGTACTTC
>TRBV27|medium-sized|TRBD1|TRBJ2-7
CASSLSGTADYEQYF
TGTGCCAGCAGCCTGTCCGGGACAGCAGACTACGAGCAGTACTTC
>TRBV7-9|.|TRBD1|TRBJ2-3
CASDFPGQLITDTQYF
TGTGCCAGCGACTTCCCGGGACAGCTTATTACAGATACGCAGTATTTT
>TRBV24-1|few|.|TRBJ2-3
CATSEPGLRTDTQYF
TGTGCCACCAGTGAACCGGGACTTCGAACAGATACGCAGTATTTT
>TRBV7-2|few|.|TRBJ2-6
CASSSQGPIRSGANVLTF
TGTGCCAGCAGCTCTCAGGGGCCCATCCGCTCTGGGGCCAACGTCCTGACTTTC
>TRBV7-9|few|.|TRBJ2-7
CASSPPTYPGPVGAEQYF
TGTGCCAGCAGCCCACCTACTTACCCCGGCCCGGTGGGCGCCGAGCAGTACTTC
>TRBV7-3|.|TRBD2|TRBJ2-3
CASSLRGLVTDTQYF
TGTGCCAGCAGCTTACGAGGACTAGTCACAGATACGCAGTATTTT